This T cell receptor beta chain was sequenced in a study of blood T cell repertoires in COVID-19. Across the whole study: Both acute and convalescent COVID-19 samples were obtained from the United States, Italy and Spain.

This CDR3 has 13 residues. Germline loops: CDR1 SGHAT, CDR2 FQNNGV. Trimming left V 7 bases short and J 5 bases short, with 14 bases between. Those who participated ranged in age from about 18 to 95 years and resided in around 22 US areas. Each participant's cohort was designated according to participant-reported clinical history. The table came from immunoSEQ multiplex PCR; TCRdb's copy has only in-frame clones and leaves some out. The table has over 350,000 clones, more than 75% seen once. V gene TRBV11-2 combines with J gene TRBJ1-2, with D possibly TRBD1 on 6 matching bases. The sample consisted of PBMCs or T cells enriched from blood (not recorded which). The TCR originated in a woman between 18 and 29 years old who had recovered from COVID-19. CDR3 sequence reads: CASTTQGYYGYTF. As DNA, the CDR3 is TGTGCCAGCACAACCCAGGGGTATTATGGCTACACCTTC.